This TCR beta chain was captured by sequencing in a study of OX40 agonist ivuxolimab in advanced cancers. Study overall: Earlier treatment with anti-PD-1, anti-PD-L1 or anti-CTLA-4 was permitted, and over 35% had received some.

Produced via immunoSEQ multiplex PCR; TCRdb's table is partial and in-frame only. The sample holds about 49,000 clones; less than 85% are singletons and the top ten take 20%. Patients had blood sampled at baseline and again on cycle 4 day 1 and cycle 7 day 1. The specimen was CD4+ or CD8+ T cells sorted from blood, collected in a trial of the OX40 agonist ivuxolimab. The clonotype originates from an adult with an advanced solid tumor such as melanoma, head and neck, liver or kidney cancer.

The CDR3 spells CASSPGQGASYEQYV. The CDR3 nucleotides are TGTGCCAGTAGTCCAGGACAGGGTGCCTCCTACGAGCAGTACGTC. The chain links TRBV19 to TRBJ2-7; 8 nucleotides align to TRBD1. Germline values: CDR1 LNHDA, CDR2 SQIVND (reference sequence). The CDR3 sequence is 15 residues long. Trimming took 5 bases from V and 0 from J; bases not matched to a gene: 6.